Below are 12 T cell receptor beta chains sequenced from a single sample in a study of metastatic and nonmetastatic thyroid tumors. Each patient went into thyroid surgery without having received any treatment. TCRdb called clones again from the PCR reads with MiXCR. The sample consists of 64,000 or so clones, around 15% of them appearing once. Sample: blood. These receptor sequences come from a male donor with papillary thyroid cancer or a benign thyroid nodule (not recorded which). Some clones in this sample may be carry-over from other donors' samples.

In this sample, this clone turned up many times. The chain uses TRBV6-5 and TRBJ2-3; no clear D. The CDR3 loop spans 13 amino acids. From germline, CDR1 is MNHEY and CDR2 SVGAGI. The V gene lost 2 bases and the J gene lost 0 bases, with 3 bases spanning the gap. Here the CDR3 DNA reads TGTGCCAGCAGTTACCATAGCACAGATACGCAGTATTTT. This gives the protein CASSYHSTDTQYF.

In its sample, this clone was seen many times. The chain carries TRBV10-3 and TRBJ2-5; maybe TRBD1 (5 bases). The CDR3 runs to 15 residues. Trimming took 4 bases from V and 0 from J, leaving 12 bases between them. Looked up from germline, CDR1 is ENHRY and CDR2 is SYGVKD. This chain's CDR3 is CAISGIRENQETQYF. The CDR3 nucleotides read TGTGCCATCAGTGGGATCAGGGAAAACCAAGAGACCCAGTACTTC.

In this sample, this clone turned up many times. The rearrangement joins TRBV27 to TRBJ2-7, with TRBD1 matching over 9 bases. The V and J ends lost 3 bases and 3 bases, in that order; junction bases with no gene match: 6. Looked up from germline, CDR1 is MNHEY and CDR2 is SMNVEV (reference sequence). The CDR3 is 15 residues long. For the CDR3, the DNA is TGTGCCAGCAGTTTGGGACAGGGAAGAGGCTACGAGCAGTACTTC. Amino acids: CASSLGQGRGYEQYF.

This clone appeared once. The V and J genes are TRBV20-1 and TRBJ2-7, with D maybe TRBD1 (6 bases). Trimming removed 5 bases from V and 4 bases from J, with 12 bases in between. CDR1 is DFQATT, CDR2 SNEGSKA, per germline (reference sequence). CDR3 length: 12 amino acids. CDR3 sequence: CSAPRGDYEQYF. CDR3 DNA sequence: TGCAGTGCTCCCAGGGGAGATTACGAGCAGTACTTC.

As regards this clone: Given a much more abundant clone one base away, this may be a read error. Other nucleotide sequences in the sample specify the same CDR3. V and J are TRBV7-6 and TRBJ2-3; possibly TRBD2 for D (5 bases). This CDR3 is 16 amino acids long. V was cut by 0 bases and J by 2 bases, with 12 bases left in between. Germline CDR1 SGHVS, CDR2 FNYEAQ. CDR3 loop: CASSLAAGPFTDTQYF. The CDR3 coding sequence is TGTGCCAGCAGCTTAGCTGCGGGTCCTTTCACAGATACGCAGTATTTT. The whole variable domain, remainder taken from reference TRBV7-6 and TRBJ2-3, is GAGVSQSPRYKVTKRGQDVALRCDPISGHVSLYWYRQALGQGPEFLTYFNYEAQQDKSGLPNDRFSAERPEGSISTLTIQRTEQRDSAMYRCASSLAAGPFTDTQYFGPGTRLTVL.

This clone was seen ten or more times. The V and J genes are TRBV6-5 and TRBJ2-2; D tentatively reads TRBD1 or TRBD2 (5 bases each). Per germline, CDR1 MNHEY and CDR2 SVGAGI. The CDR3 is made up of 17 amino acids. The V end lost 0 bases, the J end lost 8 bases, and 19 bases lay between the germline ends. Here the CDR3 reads CASSYSSRVGLLGELFF. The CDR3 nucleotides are TGTGCCAGCAGTTACTCTTCCAGGGTAGGACTGTTGGGGGAGCTGTTTTTT.

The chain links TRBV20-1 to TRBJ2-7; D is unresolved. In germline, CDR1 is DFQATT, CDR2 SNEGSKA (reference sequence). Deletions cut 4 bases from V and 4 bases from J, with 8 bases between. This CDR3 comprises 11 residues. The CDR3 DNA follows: TGCAGTGCTATAGTGGATTACGAGCAGTACGTC. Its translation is CSAIVDYEQYV.

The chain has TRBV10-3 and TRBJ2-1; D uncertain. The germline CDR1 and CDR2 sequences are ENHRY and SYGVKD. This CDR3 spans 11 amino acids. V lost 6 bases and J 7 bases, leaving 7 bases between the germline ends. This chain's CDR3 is CAISARNEQFF. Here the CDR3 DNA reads TGTGCCATCAGCGCCCGAAATGAGCAGTTCTTC.

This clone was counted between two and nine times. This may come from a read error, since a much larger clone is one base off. CDR3 nucleotide sequence: TGTGCCAGCAGTGAGGCCCCCAGCGAAGTCGAGCAGTACTTC. Protein: CASSEAPSEVEQYF. V is TRBV2 and J is TRBJ2-7; D is unclear. Germline CDR1 reads SNHLY; CDR2 reads FYNNEI. Trimming removed 3 bases at V and 6 bases at J, with 15 bases between. The CDR3 extends over 14 amino acids.

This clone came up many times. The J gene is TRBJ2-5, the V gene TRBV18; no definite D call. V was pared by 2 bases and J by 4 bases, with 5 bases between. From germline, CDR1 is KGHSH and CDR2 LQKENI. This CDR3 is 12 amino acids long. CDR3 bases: TGTGCCAGCTCACCAAGTTTAGAGACCCAGTACTTC. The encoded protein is CASSPSLETQYF.

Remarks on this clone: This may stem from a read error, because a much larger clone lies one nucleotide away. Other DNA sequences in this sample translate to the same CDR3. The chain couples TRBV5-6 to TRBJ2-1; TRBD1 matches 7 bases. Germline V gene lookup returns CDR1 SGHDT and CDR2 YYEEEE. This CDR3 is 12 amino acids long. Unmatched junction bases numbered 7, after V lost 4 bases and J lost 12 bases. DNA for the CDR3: TGTGCCAGCAGCCAAGACAGGGTTGTGCAGTTCTTC. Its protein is CASSQDRVVQFF.

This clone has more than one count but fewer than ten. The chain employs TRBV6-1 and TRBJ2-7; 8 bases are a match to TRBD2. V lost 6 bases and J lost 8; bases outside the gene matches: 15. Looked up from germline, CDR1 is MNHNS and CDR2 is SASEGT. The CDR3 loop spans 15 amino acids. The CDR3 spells CASRPLQRGPTKQYF. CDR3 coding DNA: TGTGCCAGCAGACCCCTCCAGCGGGGGCCTACGAAGCAGTACTTC.